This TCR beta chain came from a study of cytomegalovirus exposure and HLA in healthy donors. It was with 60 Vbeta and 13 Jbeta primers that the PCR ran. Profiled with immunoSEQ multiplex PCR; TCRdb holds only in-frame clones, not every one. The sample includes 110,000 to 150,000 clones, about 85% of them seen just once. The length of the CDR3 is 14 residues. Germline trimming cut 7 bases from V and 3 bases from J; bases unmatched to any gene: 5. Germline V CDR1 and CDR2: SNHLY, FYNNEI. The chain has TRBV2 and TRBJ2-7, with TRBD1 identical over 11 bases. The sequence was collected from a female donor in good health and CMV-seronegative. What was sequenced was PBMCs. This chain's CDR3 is CASNAGTGGYEQYF. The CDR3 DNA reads TGTGCCAGCAATGCCGGGACAGGGGGCTACGAGCAGTACTTC.